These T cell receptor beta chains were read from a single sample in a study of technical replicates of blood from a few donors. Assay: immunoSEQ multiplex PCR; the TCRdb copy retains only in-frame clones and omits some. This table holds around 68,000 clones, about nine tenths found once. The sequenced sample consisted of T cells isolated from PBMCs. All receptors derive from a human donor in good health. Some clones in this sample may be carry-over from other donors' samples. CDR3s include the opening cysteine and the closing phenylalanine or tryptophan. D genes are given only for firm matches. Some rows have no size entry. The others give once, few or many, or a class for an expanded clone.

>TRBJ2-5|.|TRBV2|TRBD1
TGTGCCAGCAAATTTTGGGGTGAGGGGGCGGAGACCCAGTACTTC
CASKFWGEGAETQYF
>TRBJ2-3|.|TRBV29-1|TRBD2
TGCAGCGTTGCTGGGCGGGGGACTAGCACAGATACGCAGTATTTT
CSVAGRGTSTDTQYF
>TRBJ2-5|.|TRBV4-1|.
TGCGCCAGCAGCCAGCTAATTGGGACCCAGTACTTC
CASSQLIGTQYF
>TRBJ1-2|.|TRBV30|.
TGTGCCTGGAGCCCATGGAAAGGGGCTAACTATGGCTACACCTTC
CAWSPWKGANYGYTF
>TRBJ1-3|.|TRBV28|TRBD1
TGTGCCAGCAGTAGGGGACAGACTTACACCATATATTTT
CASSRGQTYTIYF
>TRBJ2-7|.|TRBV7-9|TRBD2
TGTGCCAGCAGCCCTCGGACTAGCGGGAGTAACTACGAGCAGTACTTC
CASSPRTSGSNYEQYF
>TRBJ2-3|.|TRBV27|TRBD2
TGTGCCAGCAGTTTATTTAGTCTAGCGGGAGGGTCAGATACGCAGTATTTT
CASSLFSLAGGSDTQYF
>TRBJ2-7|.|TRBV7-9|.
TGTGCCAGCAGCCGTGAGAGTCCCGAGCAGTACTTC
CASSRESPEQYF
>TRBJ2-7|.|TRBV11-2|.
TGTGCCAGCAGCCCCCCCCAGGGGATGTACGAGCAGTACTTC
CASSPPQGMYEQYF
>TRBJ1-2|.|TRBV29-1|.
TGCAGCGTGGGGGGTAGCGGGGCAGGGGGCTACACCTTC
CSVGGSGAGGYTF
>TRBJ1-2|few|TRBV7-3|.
TGTGCCAGCAGCTCACAGGAGAACTATGGCTACACCTTC
CASSSQENYGYTF
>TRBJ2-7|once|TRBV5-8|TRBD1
TGTGCCAGCAGCCCACCTAGGGGGCCCTACGAGCAGTACTTC
CASSPPRGPYEQYF
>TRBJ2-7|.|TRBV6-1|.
TGTGCCAGCAGTGAAGGGGCAGGGGCCCGGTACTACGAGCAGTACTTC
CASSEGAGARYYEQYF
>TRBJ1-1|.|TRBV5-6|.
TGTGCCAGCAGCTTGGCCGCTGGGGCCAAGAACACTGAAGCTTTCTTT
CASSLAAGAKNTEAFF
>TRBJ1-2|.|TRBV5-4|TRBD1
TGTGCCAGCAGCCCAGGGGGAATTTCGGCCAAGGACTATGGCTACACCTTC
CASSPGGISAKDYGYTF
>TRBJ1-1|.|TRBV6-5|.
TGTGCCAGCACCCCCGACAGAATAAAAGCTTTCTTT
CASTPDRIKAFF
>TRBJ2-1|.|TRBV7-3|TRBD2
TGTGCCAGCAGCCCGGGGGGTACAGGCTCCTACAATGAGCAGTTCTTC
CASSPGGTGSYNEQFF
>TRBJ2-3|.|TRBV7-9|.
TGTGCCAGCAGCTTAAGGAGCCCCGTTCGCGCAGATACGCAGTATTTT
CASSLRSPVRADTQYF
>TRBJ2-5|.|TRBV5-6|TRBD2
TGTGCCAGCAGCCCCAGAGTACTCCTAGCGGGGGGGGGAGAGACCCAGTACTTC
CASSPRVLLAGGGETQYF
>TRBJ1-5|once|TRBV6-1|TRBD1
TGTGCCAGCATACGGACAGGGGCCAATCAGCCCCAGCATTTT
CASIRTGANQPQHF
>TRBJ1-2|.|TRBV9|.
TGTGCCAGCAGCGTAGAAGGGGAATTACGTGGCTACACCTTC
CASSVEGELRGYTF
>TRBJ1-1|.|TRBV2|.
TGTGCCAGCAGTTTAGACACTGAAGCTTTCTTT
CASSLDTEAFF
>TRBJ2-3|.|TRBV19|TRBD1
TGTGCCAGCGTTCCGCGGACAGGGGGAGGCACAGATACGCAGTATTTT
CASVPRTGGGTDTQYF
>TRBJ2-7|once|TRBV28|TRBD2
TGTGCCAGCAGTCCCGGACTAGCGGGAGGGTACGAGCAGTACTTC
CASSPGLAGGYEQYF
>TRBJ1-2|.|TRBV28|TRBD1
TGTGCCAGCAGTTTAACCAGGGGGCTAGGCTACACCTTC
CASSLTRGLGYTF
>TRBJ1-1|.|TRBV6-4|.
TGTGCCAGCAGTGAACCTTGGGGGGTGAACACTGAAGCTTTCTTT
CASSEPWGVNTEAFF
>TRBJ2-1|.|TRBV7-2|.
TGTGCCAGCGTCTTATCGGGTTCGAATGAGCAGTTCTTC
CASVLSGSNEQFF
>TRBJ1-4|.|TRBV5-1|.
TGCGCCAGCAGCGCACAGGGCAGGAATGAAAAACTGTTTTTT
CASSAQGRNEKLFF
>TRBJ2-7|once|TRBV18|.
TGTGCCAGCTCACCACGTGCAGGGGCCGGCGACGAGCAGTACTTC
CASSPRAGAGDEQYF
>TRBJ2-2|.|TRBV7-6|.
TGTGCCAGCAGCTTAGACGCGGAGGACACCGGGGAGCTGTTTTTT
CASSLDAEDTGELFF
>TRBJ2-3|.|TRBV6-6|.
TGTGCCAGCAGACCGGCCCGGGACACCTTCACAGATACGCAGTATTTT
CASRPARDTFTDTQYF
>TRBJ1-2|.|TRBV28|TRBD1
TGTGCCAGCAGTTTTCCGGGACAGACCGGCTACACCTTC
CASSFPGQTGYTF
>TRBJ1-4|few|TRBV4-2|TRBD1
TGTGCCAGCAGCCAAGAACAGGGGCCAACTAATGAAAAACTGTTTTTT
CASSQEQGPTNEKLFF
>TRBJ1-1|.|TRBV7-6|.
TGTGCCAGCAGCTTAAGCCCAGGGGACGCCACTGAAGCTTTCTTT
CASSLSPGDATEAFF
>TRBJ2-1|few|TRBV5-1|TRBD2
TGCGCCAGCAGCTTAAGCGGGGGGTACAATGAGCAGTTCTTC
CASSLSGGYNEQFF
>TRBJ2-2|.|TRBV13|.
TGTGCCAGCACCCGGAGGGGGGGCACCGGGGAGCTGTTTTTT
CASTRRGGTGELFF
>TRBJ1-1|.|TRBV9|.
TGTGCCAGCAGCGTGGGGGGGTACACTGAAGCTTTCTTT
CASSVGGYTEAFF
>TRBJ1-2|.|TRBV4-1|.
TGCGCCAGCAGCCCCAGGCCCCAGGGGAGTGGGTATGGCTACACCTTC
CASSPRPQGSGYGYTF
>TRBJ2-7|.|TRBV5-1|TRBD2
TGCGCCAGCAGCATGGGACTAGGGTCCTACGAGCAGTACTTC
CASSMGLGSYEQYF
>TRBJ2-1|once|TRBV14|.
TGTGCCAGCAGCCAAGGGTTCTTGGCGGGGTACAATGAGCAGTTCTTC
CASSQGFLAGYNEQFF
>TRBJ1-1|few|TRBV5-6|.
TGTGCCAGCAGCTTGGCAGGGAACACTGAAGCTTTCTTT
CASSLAGNTEAFF
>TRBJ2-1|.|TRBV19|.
TGTGCCAGTAGTATGGTCCGGGGAAACACCTACAATGAGCAGTTCTTC
CASSMVRGNTYNEQFF
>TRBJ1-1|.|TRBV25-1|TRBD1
TGTGCCAGCAGACGTCCGGCGGGGACAGCTAACACTGAAGCTTTCTTT
CASRRPAGTANTEAFF
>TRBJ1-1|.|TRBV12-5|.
TGTGCTAGTGGTTTGGTACTTTACCAGGGCGGGAACACTGAAGCTTTCTTT
CASGLVLYQGGNTEAFF
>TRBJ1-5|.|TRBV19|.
TGTGCCAGTACCGCGGGGTGGGGCGGCGGCAATCAGCCCCAGCATTTT
CASTAGWGGGNQPQHF
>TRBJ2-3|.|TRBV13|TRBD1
TGTGCCAGCAGCCAAGACAGGGAGAGCACAGATACGCAGTATTTT
CASSQDRESTDTQYF
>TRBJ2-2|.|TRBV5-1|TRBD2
TGCGCCAGCAGCTTGGATCCTAGCGGGGCTGCCGGGGAGCTGTTTTTT
CASSLDPSGAAGELFF
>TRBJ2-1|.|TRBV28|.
TGTGCCAGCACCCCCAGGGGACACGGTTCAAGCAATGAGCAGTTCTTC
CASTPRGHGSSNEQFF
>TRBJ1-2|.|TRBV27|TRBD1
TGTGCCAGCAGCGTGGACAGGTCAAACCCCTATGGCTACACCTTC
CASSVDRSNPYGYTF
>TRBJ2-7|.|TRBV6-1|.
TGTGCCAGCAAGGAGGGCTCCAGGTACGAGCAGTACTTC
CASKEGSRYEQYF
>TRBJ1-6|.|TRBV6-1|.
TGTGCCAGCAGTGCTCAGACAGCATCTGAGGCACCCCTCCACTTT
CASSAQTASEAPLHF
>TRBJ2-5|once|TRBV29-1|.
TGCAGCGTTGAAGAGCCCGGACTGGGCCAAGAGACCCAGTACTTC
CSVEEPGLGQETQYF
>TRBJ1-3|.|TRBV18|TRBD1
TGTGCCAGCTCACCATTAGAGGGGGCGTTTGGAAACACCATATATTTT
CASSPLEGAFGNTIYF
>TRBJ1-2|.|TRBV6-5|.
TGTGCCAGCAGCCTAACAGGGCCCCATGGCTACACCTTC
CASSLTGPHGYTF
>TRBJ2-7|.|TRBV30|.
TGTGCCTGGAGACAGAGCGGTGAGCAGTACTTC
CAWRQSGEQYF
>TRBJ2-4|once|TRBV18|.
TGTGCCAGCTCACCCTTCGGAGCCAAAAACATTCAGTACTTC
CASSPFGAKNIQYF
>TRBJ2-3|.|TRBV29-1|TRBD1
TGCAGCGTTGGACAGGGAACAGATACGCAGTATTTT
CSVGQGTDTQYF
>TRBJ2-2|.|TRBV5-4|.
TGTGCCAGCAGCCTGGGGTGGGGAGTCCAGAACACCGGGGAGCTGTTTTTT
CASSLGWGVQNTGELFF
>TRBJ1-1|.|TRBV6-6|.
TGTGCCAGCCCTAGGGTTGGCAGGGGACAGAACACTGAAGCTTTCTTT
CASPRVGRGQNTEAFF